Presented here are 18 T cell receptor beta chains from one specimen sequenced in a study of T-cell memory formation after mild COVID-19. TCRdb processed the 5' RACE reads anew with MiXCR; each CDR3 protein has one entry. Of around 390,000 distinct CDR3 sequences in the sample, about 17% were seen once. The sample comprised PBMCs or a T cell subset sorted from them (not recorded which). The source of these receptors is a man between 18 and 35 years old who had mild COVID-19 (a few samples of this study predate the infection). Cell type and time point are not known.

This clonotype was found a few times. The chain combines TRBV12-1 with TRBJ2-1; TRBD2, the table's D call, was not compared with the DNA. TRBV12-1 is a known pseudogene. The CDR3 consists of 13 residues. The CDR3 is CASSLTSGGEQFF. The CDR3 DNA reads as TGTGCCAGCAGCTTGACTAGCGGGGGCGAGCAGTTCTTC.

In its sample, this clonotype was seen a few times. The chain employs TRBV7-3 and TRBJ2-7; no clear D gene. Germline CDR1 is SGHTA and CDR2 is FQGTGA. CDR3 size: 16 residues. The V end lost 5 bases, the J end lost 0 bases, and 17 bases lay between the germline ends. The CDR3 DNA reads TGTGCCAGCAGCCGAATGAGACGGCTGCACTCCTACGAGCAGTACTTC. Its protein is CASSRMRRLHSYEQYF.

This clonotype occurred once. CDR3 bases: TGCGCCAGCAGCCAAGGACCCGACTGGCGGGGGAGCACAGATACGCAGTATTTT. This sequence encodes CASSQGPDWRGSTDTQYF. V gene TRBV4-3 combines with J gene TRBJ2-3; 7 nucleotides line up with TRBD2. Germline V gene sequence: CDR1 LGHNA, CDR2 YSLEER. This CDR3 comprises 18 residues. V gave up 1 base and J gave up 0 bases; unmatched junction bases: 10.

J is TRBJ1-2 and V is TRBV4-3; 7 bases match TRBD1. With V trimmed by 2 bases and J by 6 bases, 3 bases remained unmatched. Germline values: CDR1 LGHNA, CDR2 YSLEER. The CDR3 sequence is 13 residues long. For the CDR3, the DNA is TGCGCCAGCAGCCAATGGCAGGGGGATGGCTACACCTTC. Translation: CASSQWQGDGYTF.

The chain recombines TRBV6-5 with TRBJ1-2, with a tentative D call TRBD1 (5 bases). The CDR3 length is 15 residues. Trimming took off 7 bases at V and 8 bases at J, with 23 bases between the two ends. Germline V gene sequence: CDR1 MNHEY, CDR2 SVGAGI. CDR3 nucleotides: TGTGCCAGCACTCCTGGGGCGCCCTTCCTAGGGGGCTACACCTTC. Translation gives CASTPGAPFLGGYTF.

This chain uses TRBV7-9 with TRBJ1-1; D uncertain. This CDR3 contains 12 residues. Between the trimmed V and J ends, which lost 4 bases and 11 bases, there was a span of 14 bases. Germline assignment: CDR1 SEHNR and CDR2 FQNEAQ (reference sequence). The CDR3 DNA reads TGTGCCAGCAGCTCGTCCAGAGATTCGGCTTTCTTT. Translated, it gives CASSSSRDSAFF.

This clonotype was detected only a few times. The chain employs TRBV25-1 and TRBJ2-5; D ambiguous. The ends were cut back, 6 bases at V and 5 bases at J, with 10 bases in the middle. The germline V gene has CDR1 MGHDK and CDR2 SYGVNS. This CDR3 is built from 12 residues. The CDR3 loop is CASRNLRETQYF. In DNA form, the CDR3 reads TGTGCCAGCAGAAACTTGAGGGAGACCCAGTACTTC.

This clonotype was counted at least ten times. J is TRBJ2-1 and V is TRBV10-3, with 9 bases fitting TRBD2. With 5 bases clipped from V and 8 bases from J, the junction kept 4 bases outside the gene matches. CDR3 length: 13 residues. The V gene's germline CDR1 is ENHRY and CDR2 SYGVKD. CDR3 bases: TGTGCCATCAGTAGCGGGGGGCGGGATGAGCAGTTCTTC. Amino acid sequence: CAISSGGRDEQFF.

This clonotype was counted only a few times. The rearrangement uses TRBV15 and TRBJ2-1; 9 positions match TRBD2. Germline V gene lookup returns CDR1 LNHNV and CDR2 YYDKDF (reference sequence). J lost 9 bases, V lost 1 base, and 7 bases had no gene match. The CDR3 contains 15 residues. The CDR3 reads CATSRVSSGGPEQFF. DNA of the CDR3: TGTGCCACCAGCAGAGTTAGTAGCGGGGGCCCTGAGCAGTTCTTC.

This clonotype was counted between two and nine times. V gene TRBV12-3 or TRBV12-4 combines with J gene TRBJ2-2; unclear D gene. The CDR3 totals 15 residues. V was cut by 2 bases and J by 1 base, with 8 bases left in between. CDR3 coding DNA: TGTGCCAGCAGTTTACCTGGATTGAACACCGGGGAGCTGTTTTTT. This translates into CASSLPGLNTGELFF.

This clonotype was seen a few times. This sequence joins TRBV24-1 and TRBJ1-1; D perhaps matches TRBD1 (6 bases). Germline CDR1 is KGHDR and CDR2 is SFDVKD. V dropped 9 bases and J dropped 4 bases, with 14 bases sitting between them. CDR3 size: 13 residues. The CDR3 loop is CATRQGPFTEAFF. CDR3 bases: TGTGCCACCCGCCAGGGGCCCTTCACTGAAGCTTTCTTT.

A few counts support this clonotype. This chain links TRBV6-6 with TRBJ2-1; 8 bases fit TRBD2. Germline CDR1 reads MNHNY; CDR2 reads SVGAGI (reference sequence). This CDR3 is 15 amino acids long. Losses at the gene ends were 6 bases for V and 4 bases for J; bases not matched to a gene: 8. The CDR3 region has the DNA TGTGCCAGCAGCCAGAGCGGGGGAGAATACAATGAGCAGTTCTTC. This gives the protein CASSQSGGEYNEQFF.

The CDR3 region has the DNA TGTGCCAGCAGCTTAGCGCCAGGGCGTGGCTACACCTTC. Translation gives CASSLAPGRGYTF. The genes are TRBV7-9 and TRBJ1-2; D might be TRBD1 (5 bases). This CDR3 is 13 amino acids long. Germline V gives CDR1 SEHNR, CDR2 FQNEAQ (reference sequence). Trimming left V 0 bases short and J 7 bases short, with 9 bases between.

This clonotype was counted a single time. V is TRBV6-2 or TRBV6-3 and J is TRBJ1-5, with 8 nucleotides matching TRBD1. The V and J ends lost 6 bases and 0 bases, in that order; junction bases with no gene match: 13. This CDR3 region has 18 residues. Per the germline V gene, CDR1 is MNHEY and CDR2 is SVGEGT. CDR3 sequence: CASSPWTGPRYSNQPQHF. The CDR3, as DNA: TGTGCCAGCAGCCCTTGGACAGGGCCTCGGTATAGCAATCAGCCCCAGCATTTT.

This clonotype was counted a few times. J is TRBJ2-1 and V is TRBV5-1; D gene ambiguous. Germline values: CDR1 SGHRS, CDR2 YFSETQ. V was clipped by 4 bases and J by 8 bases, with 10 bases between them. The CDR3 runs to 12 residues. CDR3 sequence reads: CASSVQSHEQFF. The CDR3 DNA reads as TGCGCCAGCAGCGTTCAGAGCCATGAGCAGTTCTTC.

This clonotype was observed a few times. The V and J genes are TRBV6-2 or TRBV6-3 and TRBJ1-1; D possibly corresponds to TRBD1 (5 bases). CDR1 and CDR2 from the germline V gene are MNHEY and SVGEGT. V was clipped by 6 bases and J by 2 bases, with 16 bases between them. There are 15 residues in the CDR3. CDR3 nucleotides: TGTGCCAGCAGCCTTGACAAGAGGGGTAACACTGAAGCTTTCTTT. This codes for CASSLDKRGNTEAFF.

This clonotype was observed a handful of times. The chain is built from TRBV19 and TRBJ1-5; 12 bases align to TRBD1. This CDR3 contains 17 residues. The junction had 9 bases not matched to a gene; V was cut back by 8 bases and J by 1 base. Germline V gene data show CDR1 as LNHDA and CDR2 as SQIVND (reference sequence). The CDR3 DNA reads TGTGCCAGTGAACGGGACAGGGGGCGCGTGAGCAATCAGCCCCAGCATTTT. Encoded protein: CASERDRGRVSNQPQHF. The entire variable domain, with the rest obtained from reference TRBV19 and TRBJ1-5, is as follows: DGGITQSPKYLFRKEGQNVTLSCEQNLNHDAMYWYRQDPGQGLRLIYYSQIVNDFQKGDIAEGYSVSREKKESFPLTVTSAQKNPTAFYLCASERDRGRVSNQPQHFGDGTRLSIL.

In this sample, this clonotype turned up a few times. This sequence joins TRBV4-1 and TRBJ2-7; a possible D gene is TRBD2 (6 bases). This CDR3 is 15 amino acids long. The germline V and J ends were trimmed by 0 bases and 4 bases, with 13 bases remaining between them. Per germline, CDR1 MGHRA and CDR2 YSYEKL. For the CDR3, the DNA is TGCGCCAGCAGCCAAGATGGCGGGGTGGGGTACGAGCAGTACTTC. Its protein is CASSQDGGVGYEQYF.